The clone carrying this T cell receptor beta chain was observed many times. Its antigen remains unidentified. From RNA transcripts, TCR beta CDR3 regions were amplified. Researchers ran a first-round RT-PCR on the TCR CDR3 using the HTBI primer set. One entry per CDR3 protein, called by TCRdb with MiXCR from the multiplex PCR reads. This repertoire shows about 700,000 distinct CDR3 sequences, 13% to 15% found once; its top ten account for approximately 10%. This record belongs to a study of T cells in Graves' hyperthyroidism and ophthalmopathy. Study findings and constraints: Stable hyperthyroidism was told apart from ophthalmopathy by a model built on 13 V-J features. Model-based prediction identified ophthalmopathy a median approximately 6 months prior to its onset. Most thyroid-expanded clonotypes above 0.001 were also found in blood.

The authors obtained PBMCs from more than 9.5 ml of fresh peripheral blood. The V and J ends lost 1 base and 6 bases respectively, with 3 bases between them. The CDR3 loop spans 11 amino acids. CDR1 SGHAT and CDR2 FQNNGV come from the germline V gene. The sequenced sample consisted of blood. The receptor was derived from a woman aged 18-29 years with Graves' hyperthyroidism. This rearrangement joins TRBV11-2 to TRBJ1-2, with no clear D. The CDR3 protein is CASSLVNGYTF. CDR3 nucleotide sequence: TGTGCCAGCAGCTTAGTAAATGGCTACACCTTC. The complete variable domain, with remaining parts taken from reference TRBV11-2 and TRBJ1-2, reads EAGVAQSPRYKIIEKRQSVAFWCNPISGHATLYWYQQILGQGPKLLIQFQNNGVVDDSQLPKDRFSAERLKGVDSTLKIQPAKLEDSAVYLCASSLVNGYTFGSGTRLTVV.